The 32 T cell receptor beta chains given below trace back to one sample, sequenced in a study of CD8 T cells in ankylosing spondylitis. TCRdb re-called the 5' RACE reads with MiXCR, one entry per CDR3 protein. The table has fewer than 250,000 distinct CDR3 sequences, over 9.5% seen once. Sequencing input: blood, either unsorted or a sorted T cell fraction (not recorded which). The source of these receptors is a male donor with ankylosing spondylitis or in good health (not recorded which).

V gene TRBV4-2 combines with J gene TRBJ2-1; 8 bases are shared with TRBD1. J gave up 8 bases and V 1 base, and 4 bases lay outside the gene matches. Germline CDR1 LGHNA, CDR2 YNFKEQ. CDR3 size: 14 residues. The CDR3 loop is CASSQVGTGDEQFF. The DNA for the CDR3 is TGTGCCAGCAGCCAAGTGGGGACAGGTGATGAGCAGTTCTTC.

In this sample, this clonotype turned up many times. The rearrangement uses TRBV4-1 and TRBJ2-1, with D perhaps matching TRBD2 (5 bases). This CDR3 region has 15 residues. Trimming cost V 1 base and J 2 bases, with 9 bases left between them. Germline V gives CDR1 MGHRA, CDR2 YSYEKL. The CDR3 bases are TGCGCCAGCAGCCAAGCAGACGGGACCTACAATGAGCAGTTCTTC. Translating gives CASSQADGTYNEQFF.

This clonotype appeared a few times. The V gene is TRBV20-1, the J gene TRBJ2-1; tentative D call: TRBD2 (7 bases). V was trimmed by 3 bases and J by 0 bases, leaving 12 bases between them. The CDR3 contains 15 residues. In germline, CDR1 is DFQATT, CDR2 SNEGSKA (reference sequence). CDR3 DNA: TGCAGTGCTAGGAAAGGGGGGGGCTCCTACAATGAGCAGTTCTTC. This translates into CSARKGGGSYNEQFF.

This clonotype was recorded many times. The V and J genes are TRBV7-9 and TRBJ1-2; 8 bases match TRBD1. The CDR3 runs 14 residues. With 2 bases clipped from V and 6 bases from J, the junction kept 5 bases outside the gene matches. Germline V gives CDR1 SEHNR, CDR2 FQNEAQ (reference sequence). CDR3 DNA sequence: TGTGCCAGCAGCTTAATCGACAGGGGAAATGGCTACACCTTC. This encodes CASSLIDRGNGYTF.

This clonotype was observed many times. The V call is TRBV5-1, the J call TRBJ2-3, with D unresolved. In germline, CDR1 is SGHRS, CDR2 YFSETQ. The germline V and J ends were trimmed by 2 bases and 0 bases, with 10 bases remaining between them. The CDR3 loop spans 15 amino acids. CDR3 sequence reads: CASSLGGTSTDTQYF. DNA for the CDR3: TGCGCCAGCAGCTTAGGTGGAACTAGCACAGATACGCAGTATTTT.

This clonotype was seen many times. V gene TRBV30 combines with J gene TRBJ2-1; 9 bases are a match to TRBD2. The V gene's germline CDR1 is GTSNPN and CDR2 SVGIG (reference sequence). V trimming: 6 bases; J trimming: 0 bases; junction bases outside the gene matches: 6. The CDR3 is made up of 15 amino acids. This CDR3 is CACRLAGISYNEQFF. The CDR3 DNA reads TGTGCCTGCCGGCTAGCGGGAATCTCCTACAATGAGCAGTTCTTC. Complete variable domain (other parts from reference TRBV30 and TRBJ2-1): SQTIHQWPATLVQPVGSPLSLECTVEGTSNPNLYWYRQAAGRGLQLLFYSVGIGQISSEVPQNLSASRPQDRQFILSSKKLLLSDSGFYLCACRLAGISYNEQFFGPGTRLTVL.

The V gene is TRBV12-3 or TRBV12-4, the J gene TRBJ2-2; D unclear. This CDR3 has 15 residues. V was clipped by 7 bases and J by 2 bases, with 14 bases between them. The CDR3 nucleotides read TGTGCCAGCACCAATTGGGGTGTCAACACCGGGGAGCTGTTTTTT. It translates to CASTNWGVNTGELFF.

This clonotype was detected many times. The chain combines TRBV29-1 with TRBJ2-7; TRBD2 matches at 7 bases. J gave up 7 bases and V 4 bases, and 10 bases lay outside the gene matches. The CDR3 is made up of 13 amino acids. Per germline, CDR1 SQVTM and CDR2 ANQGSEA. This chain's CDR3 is CSVGQAGNEEQYF. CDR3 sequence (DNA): TGCAGCGTTGGTCAAGCGGGAAACGAAGAGCAGTACTTC.

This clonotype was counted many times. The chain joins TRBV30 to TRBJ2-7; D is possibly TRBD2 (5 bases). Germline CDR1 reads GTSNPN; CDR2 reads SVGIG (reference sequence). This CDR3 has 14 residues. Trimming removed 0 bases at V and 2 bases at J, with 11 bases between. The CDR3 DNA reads TGTGCCTGGAGTGTGATAAGCGGACCCTACGAGCAGTACTTC. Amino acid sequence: CAWSVISGPYEQYF.

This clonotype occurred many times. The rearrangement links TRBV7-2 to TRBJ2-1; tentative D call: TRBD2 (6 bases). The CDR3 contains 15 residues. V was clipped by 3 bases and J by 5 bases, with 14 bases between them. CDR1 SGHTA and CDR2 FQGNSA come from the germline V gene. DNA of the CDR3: TGTGCCAGCAGCTTGTGGGAAGGCGGGAACAATGAGCAGTTCTTC. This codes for CASSLWEGGNNEQFF. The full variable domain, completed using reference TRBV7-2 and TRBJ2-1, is GAGVSQSPSNKVTEKGKDVELRCDPISGHTALYWYRQSLGQGLEFLIYFQGNSAPDKSGLPSDRFSAERTGGSVSTLTIQRTQQEDSAVYLCASSLWEGGNNEQFFGPGTRLTVL.

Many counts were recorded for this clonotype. This CDR3 is CASSRLHSAAKDTQYF. CDR3 coding DNA: TGTGCCAGCAGCCGCCTACACTCGGCCGCAAAAGATACGCAGTATTTT. The chain employs TRBV12-3 or TRBV12-4 and TRBJ2-3, with D unresolved. This CDR3 has 16 amino acids. Trimming took off 6 bases at V and 5 bases at J, with 21 bases between the two ends.

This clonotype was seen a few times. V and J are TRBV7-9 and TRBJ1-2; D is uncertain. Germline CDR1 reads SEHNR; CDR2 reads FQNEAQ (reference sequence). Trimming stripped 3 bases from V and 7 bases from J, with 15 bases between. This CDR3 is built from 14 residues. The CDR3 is CASSLLAGSFGYTF. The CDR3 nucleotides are TGTGCCAGCAGCTTGTTGGCTGGGAGTTTTGGCTACACCTTC.

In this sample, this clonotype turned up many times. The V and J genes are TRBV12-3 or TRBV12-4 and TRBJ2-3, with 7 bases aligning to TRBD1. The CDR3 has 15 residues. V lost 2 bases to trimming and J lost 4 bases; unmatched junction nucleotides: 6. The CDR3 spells CASSLRGQSSDTQYF. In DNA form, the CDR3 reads TGTGCCAGCAGTTTAAGGGGACAGTCTTCAGATACGCAGTATTTT.

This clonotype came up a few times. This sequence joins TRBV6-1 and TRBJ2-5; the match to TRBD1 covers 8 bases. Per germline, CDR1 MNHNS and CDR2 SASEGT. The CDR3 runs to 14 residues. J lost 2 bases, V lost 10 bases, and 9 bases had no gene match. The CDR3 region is CATQRDRGQETQYF. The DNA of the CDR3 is TGTGCCACCCAAAGAGACAGGGGACAAGAGACCCAGTACTTC.

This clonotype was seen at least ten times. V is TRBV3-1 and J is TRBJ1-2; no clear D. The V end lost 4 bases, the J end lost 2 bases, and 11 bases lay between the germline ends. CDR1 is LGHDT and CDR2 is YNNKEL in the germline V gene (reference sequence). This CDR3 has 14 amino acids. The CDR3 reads CASSPDGWNYGYTF. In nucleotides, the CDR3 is TGTGCCAGCAGCCCGGACGGCTGGAACTATGGCTACACCTTC.

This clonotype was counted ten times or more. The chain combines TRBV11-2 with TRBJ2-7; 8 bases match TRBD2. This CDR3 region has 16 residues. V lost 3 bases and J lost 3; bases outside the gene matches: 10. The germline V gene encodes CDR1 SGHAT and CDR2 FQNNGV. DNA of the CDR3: TGTGCCAGCAGCTTGTTGCCAGTAGCGGGAAACTACGAGCAGTACTTC. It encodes CASSLLPVAGNYEQYF.

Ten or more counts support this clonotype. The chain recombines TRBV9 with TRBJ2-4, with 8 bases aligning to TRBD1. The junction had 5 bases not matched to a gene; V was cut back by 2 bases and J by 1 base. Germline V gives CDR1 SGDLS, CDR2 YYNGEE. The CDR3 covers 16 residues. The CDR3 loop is CASSVGQGQAKNIQYF. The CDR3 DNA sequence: TGTGCCAGCAGCGTCGGACAGGGCCAGGCCAAAAACATTCAGTACTTC.

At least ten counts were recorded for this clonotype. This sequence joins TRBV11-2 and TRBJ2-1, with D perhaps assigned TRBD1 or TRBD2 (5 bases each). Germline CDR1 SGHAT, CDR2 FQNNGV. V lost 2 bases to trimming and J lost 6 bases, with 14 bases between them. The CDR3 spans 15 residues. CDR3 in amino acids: CASSLRGTGGNEQFF. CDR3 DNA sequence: TGTGCCAGCAGCTTACGCGGCACTGGGGGCAATGAGCAGTTCTTC.

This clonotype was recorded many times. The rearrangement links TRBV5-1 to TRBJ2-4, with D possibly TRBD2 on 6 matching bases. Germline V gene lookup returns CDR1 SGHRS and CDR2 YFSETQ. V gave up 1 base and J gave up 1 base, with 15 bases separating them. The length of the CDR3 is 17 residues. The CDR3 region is CASSLLGAGSAKNIQYF. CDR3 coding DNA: TGCGCCAGCAGCTTGCTCGGGGCGGGGTCGGCCAAAAACATTCAGTACTTC.

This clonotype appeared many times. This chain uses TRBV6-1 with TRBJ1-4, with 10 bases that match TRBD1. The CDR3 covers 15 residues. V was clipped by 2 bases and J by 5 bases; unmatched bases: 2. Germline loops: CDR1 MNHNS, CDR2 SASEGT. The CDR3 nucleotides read TGTGCCAGCAGTGAAAGGGGACAGGGGAATGAAAAACTGTTTTTT. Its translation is CASSERGQGNEKLFF.

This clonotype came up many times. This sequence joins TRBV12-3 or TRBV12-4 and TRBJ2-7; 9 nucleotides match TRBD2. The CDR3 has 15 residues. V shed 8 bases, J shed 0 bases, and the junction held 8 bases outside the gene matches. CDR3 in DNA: TGTGCCAGCGGGCTAGCGGGACCTAGCTCCTACGAGCAGTACTTC. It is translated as CASGLAGPSSYEQYF.

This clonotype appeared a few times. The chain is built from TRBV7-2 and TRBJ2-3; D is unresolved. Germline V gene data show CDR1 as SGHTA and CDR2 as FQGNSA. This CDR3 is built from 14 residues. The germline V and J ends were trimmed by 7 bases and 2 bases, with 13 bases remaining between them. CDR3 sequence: CASTKLGPTDTQYF. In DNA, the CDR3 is TGTGCCAGCACAAAGCTGGGCCCCACAGATACGCAGTATTTT.

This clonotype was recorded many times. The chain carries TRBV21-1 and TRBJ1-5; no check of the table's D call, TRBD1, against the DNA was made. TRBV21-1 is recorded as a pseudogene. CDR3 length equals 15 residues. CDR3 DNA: TGTGCCAGCAGTTCCTGGACAGTCTGCAATCAGCCCCAGCATTTT. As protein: CASSSWTVCNQPQHF.

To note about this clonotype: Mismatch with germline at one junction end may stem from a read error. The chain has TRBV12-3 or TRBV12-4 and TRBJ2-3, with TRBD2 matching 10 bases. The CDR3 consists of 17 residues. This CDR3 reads CTSSPLAGGLFTDTQYF. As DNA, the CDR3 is TGTACCAGCAGTCCTTTAGCGGGAGGCCTCTTCACAGATACGCAGTATTTT.

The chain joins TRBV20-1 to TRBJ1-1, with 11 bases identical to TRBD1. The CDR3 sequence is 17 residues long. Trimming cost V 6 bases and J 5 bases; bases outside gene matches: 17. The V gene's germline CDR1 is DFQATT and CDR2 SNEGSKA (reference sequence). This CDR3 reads CSADSLRDRGIGTEAFF. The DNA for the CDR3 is TGCAGTGCCGACAGCCTGCGGGACAGGGGGATTGGGACTGAAGCTTTCTTT.

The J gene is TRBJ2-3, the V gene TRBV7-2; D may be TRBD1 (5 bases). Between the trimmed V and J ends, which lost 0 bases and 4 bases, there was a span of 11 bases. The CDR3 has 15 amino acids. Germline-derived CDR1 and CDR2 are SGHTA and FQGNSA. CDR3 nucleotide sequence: TGTGCCAGCAGCTTAGCGAAAGGGGTTCCAGATACGCAGTATTTT. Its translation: CASSLAKGVPDTQYF.

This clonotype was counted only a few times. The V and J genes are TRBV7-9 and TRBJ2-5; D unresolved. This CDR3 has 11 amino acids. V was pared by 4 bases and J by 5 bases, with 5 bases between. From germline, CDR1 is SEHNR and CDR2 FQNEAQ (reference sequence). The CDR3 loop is CASSWSETQYF. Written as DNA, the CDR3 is TGTGCCAGCAGCTGGTCCGAGACCCAGTACTTC.

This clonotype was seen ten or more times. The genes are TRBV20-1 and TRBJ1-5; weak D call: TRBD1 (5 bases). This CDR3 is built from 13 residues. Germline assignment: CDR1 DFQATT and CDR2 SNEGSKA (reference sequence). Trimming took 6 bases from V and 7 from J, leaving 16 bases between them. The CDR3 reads CSARGDSSQPQHF. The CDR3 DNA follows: TGCAGTGCCCGGGGGGATTCTAGCCAGCCCCAGCATTTT.

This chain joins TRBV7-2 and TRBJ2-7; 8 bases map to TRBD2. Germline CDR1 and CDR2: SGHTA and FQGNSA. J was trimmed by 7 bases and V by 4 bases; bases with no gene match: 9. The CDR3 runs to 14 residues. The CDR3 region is CASSSSTGGNEQYF. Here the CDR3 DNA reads TGTGCCAGCAGCTCTTCAACGGGGGGGAATGAGCAGTACTTC.

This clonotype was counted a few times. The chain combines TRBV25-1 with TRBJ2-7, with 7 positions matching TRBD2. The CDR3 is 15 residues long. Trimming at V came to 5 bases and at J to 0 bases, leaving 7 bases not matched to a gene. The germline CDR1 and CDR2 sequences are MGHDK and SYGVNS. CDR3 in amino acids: CASSKGRGYSYEQYF. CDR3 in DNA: TGTGCCAGCAGTAAGGGGCGGGGGTACTCCTACGAGCAGTACTTC.

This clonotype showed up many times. For the CDR3, the DNA is TGCAGTGCTAGAGGATTTCTTGGCGTTCACAATTCACCCCTCCACTTT. The encoded protein is CSARGFLGVHNSPLHF. This chain connects TRBV20-1 to TRBJ1-6; D ambiguous. The CDR3 is made up of 16 amino acids. V shed 1 base and J shed 7 bases, with 17 bases lying between them. Germline CDR1 DFQATT, CDR2 SNEGSKA (reference sequence).

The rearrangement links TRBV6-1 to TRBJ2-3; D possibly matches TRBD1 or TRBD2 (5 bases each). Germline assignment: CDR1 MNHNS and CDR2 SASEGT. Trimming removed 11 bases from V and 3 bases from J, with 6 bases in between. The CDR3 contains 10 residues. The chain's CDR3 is CAGGTDTQYF. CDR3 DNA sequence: TGTGCCGGGGGAACAGATACGCAGTATTTT.